In this sample, the clone carrying this T cell receptor beta chain turned up many times. The ends were cut back, 5 bases at V and 6 bases at J, with 14 bases in the middle. The CDR3 spans 14 residues. This entry is derived from a study of regulatory T cells in long-lasting Graves disease. Construction of TCR beta libraries relied on iRepertoire HTBI primers and on Arm-PCR targeting CDR3 regions. Original processing methods: Among the samples, 62 TRBV and 14 TRBJ segments were identified. TCRdb re-called the multiplex PCR reads through MiXCR, storing one row per CDR3 protein. TCRdb, not the original authors, processed these V and J calls. This table holds 540,000 or so distinct CDR3 sequences, around an eighth found once. Described time point: newly diagnosed GD, antithyroid drugs for less than 3 months. PBMC RNA was the source of the TCR library. These data also formed part of another study, on T cells in Graves' hyperthyroidism and ophthalmopathy. That work adds: HTBI primers were employed in a first-round RT-PCR of the TCR CDR3.

The TCR originated in a man under 40 with Graves disease. The rearrangement uses TRBV12-3 or TRBV12-4 and TRBJ2-1, with D maybe TRBD2 (6 bases). Sequenced material: peripheral blood mononuclear cells (PBMCs), taken at new diagnosis, from a patient treated with antithyroid drugs. The CDR3 sequence: CASSNSLGGNEQFF. The CDR3 DNA reads TGTGCCAGCAGTAATTCGTTGGGGGGCAATGAGCAGTTCTTC.